This is a list of T cell receptor beta chains from one sample in a study of blood T cell repertoires in COVID-19. Profiled with immunoSEQ multiplex PCR; TCRdb holds only in-frame clones, not every one. Found here are over 200,000 clones, around 75% of them singletons; the top ten hold 4% to 5.5%. Sequencing was performed on peripheral blood. The receptors derive from a human donor in a cohort sampled during active COVID-19. Each CDR3 is given with its conserved first and last residue. A D gene is named only where the DNA matches it firmly. Rows give clone size only sometimes, using once, few, many, or a class for an expanded clone.

abundance: -
j_gene: TRBJ2-1
d_gene: TRBD2
v_gene: TRBV19
CDR3aa: CASSIVSGGGWYEQFF
CDR3nt: TGTGCCAGTAGTATTGTTTCGGGAGGGGGTTGGTATGAGCAGTTCTTC

abundance: few
j_gene: TRBJ1-2
d_gene: -
v_gene: TRBV9
CDR3aa: CASSAGGTGRGGYTF
CDR3nt: TGTGCCAGCAGCGCGGGGGGCACAGGGAGGGGAGGCTACACCTTC

abundance: -
j_gene: TRBJ2-4
d_gene: -
v_gene: TRBV28
CDR3aa: CASSLGQGAKNIQYF
CDR3nt: TGTGCCAGCAGTTTAGGCCAGGGGGCCAAAAACATTCAGTACTTC

abundance: -
j_gene: TRBJ1-5
d_gene: -
v_gene: TRBV6-5
CDR3aa: CASSYSRAGGRQPQHF
CDR3nt: TGTGCCAGCAGTTACTCGAGGGCGGGGGGACGTCAGCCCCAGCATTTT

abundance: -
j_gene: TRBJ1-6
d_gene: TRBD1
v_gene: TRBV9
CDR3aa: CASSPGQVNSPLHF
CDR3nt: TGTGCCAGCAGCCCAGGACAGGTTAATTCACCCCTCCACTTT

abundance: few
j_gene: TRBJ1-5
d_gene: TRBD1
v_gene: TRBV19
CDR3aa: CASTPGQHNQPQHF
CDR3nt: TGTGCCAGTACCCCGGGACAGCACAATCAGCCCCAGCATTTT

abundance: -
j_gene: TRBJ1-2
d_gene: -
v_gene: TRBV9
CDR3aa: CASSVQEANYGYTF
CDR3nt: TGTGCCAGCAGCGTCCAGGAGGCTAACTATGGCTACACCTTC

abundance: -
j_gene: TRBJ2-5
d_gene: TRBD1
v_gene: TRBV30
CDR3aa: CAWSVGTGAGETQYF
CDR3nt: TGTGCCTGGAGTGTAGGGACAGGGGCAGGAGAGACCCAGTACTTC

abundance: -
j_gene: TRBJ2-2
d_gene: TRBD1
v_gene: TRBV6-5
CDR3aa: CASRQGYTGELFF
CDR3nt: TGTGCCAGCCGACAGGGGTACACCGGGGAGCTGTTTTTT

abundance: once
j_gene: TRBJ2-3
d_gene: TRBD2
v_gene: TRBV27
CDR3aa: CASSLSGGRAIHTQYF
CDR3nt: TGTGCCAGCAGTTTATCTGGCGGGAGGGCCATCCATACGCAGTATTTT

abundance: -
j_gene: TRBJ2-1
d_gene: -
v_gene: TRBV2
CDR3aa: CASSPRLNNEQFF
CDR3nt: TGTGCCAGCAGTCCCCGACTTAACAATGAGCAGTTCTTC

abundance: -
j_gene: TRBJ2-7
d_gene: TRBD1
v_gene: TRBV23-1
CDR3aa: CASSSQGAPGQGINEQYF
CDR3nt: TGCGCCAGCAGTTCCCAAGGAGCCCCGGGACAGGGGATTAACGAGCAGTACTTC

abundance: -
j_gene: TRBJ2-7
d_gene: TRBD2
v_gene: TRBV18
CDR3aa: CASSPLAGSSYEQYF
CDR3nt: TGTGCCAGCTCACCACTAGCGGGTTCCTCCTACGAGCAGTACTTC

abundance: -
j_gene: TRBJ1-1
d_gene: -
v_gene: TRBV2
CDR3aa: CASSDGGGTEAFF
CDR3nt: TGTGCCAGCAGTGACGGTGGAGGGACTGAAGCTTTCTTT

abundance: -
j_gene: TRBJ1-1
d_gene: -
v_gene: TRBV5-8
CDR3aa: CASSWRGRLTEAFF
CDR3nt: TGTGCCAGCAGCTGGCGGGGTAGGCTCACTGAAGCTTTCTTT

abundance: few
j_gene: TRBJ1-1
d_gene: -
v_gene: TRBV28
CDR3aa: CASSDRNTEAFF
CDR3nt: TGTGCCAGCAGTGACAGGAATACTGAAGCTTTCTTT

abundance: once
j_gene: TRBJ2-5
d_gene: TRBD2
v_gene: TRBV30
CDR3aa: CAWSASGGQETQYF
CDR3nt: TGTGCCTGGAGTGCCAGCGGGGGGCAAGAGACCCAGTACTTC

abundance: -
j_gene: TRBJ1-2
d_gene: -
v_gene: TRBV27
CDR3aa: CASSPSGGVHNYGYTF
CDR3nt: TGTGCCAGCAGTCCGTCCGGGGGGGTCCATAACTATGGCTACACCTTC

abundance: -
j_gene: TRBJ2-7
d_gene: -
v_gene: TRBV6-5
CDR3aa: CASSPTGLSYEQYF
CDR3nt: TGTGCCAGCAGCCCGACAGGTTTGAGTTACGAGCAGTACTTC

abundance: -
j_gene: TRBJ2-1
d_gene: TRBD2
v_gene: TRBV27
CDR3aa: CATRTSGVYNEQFF
CDR3nt: TGTGCCACCCGGACTAGCGGGGTTTACAATGAGCAGTTCTTC

abundance: -
j_gene: TRBJ1-1
d_gene: TRBD1
v_gene: TRBV7-9
CDR3aa: CASSLRLRDRVKNTEAFF
CDR3nt: TGTGCCAGCAGCTTGCGTCTGCGGGACAGGGTGAAGAACACTGAAGCTTTCTTT

abundance: once
j_gene: TRBJ2-6
d_gene: TRBD1
v_gene: TRBV27
CDR3aa: CASSFGTGGSGANVLTF
CDR3nt: TGTGCCAGCAGTTTCGGGACAGGGGGGTCTGGGGCCAACGTCCTGACTTTC

abundance: -
j_gene: TRBJ2-1
d_gene: TRBD2
v_gene: TRBV27
CDR3aa: CASSFDSGLYNEQFF
CDR3nt: TGTGCCAGCAGTTTTGATTCGGGACTATACAATGAGCAGTTCTTC

abundance: -
j_gene: TRBJ2-5
d_gene: TRBD1
v_gene: TRBV7-2
CDR3aa: CASSYRDRETQYF
CDR3nt: TGTGCCAGCAGCTACCGGGACAGGGAGACCCAGTACTTC

abundance: -
j_gene: TRBJ1-2
d_gene: -
v_gene: TRBV28
CDR3aa: CASSPLIPFGYTF
CDR3nt: TGTGCCAGCAGTCCCCTAATCCCCTTTGGCTACACCTTC

abundance: few
j_gene: TRBJ1-1
d_gene: -
v_gene: TRBV7-3
CDR3aa: CASSSWTDMNTEAFF
CDR3nt: TGTGCCAGCAGCTCCTGGACAGATATGAACACTGAAGCTTTCTTT

abundance: -
j_gene: TRBJ2-7
d_gene: TRBD1
v_gene: TRBV6-5
CDR3aa: CATGQGIYEQYF
CDR3nt: TGTGCCACCGGACAGGGAATCTACGAGCAGTACTTC

abundance: -
j_gene: TRBJ2-1
d_gene: -
v_gene: TRBV11-3
CDR3aa: CASSSGGYNEQFF
CDR3nt: TGTGCCAGCAGCTCCGGAGGCTACAATGAGCAGTTCTTC

abundance: -
j_gene: TRBJ2-7
d_gene: -
v_gene: TRBV7-9
CDR3aa: CASSSTQKSYEQYF
CDR3nt: TGTGCCAGCAGCTCGACACAGAAATCCTACGAGCAGTACTTC

abundance: once
j_gene: TRBJ1-1
d_gene: TRBD1
v_gene: TRBV29-1
CDR3aa: CSVEVGTDEAFF
CDR3nt: TGCAGCGTTGAAGTCGGGACAGATGAAGCTTTCTTT

abundance: few
j_gene: TRBJ2-7
d_gene: TRBD2
v_gene: TRBV4-2
CDR3aa: CASSRTSGAPYEQYF
CDR3nt: TGTGCCAGCAGCCGGACTAGCGGGGCACCCTACGAGCAGTACTTC

abundance: -
j_gene: TRBJ1-6
d_gene: -
v_gene: TRBV9
CDR3aa: CASSVVTDSGPLHF
CDR3nt: TGTGCCAGCAGCGTAGTTACCGACAGCGGGCCCCTCCACTTT

abundance: once
j_gene: TRBJ2-3
d_gene: TRBD2
v_gene: TRBV7-7
CDR3aa: CASSPRGEEDTQYF
CDR3nt: TGTGCCAGCAGCCCCCGGGGGGAGGAGGATACGCAGTATTTT

abundance: -
j_gene: TRBJ1-4
d_gene: TRBD1
v_gene: TRBV5-6
CDR3aa: CASSRDRGGRKLFF
CDR3nt: TGTGCCAGCAGCCGTGACAGGGGAGGAAGAAAACTGTTTTTT

abundance: few
j_gene: TRBJ2-3
d_gene: TRBD2
v_gene: TRBV18
CDR3aa: CASSPPYSSGRADTQYF
CDR3nt: TGTGCCAGCTCACCACCTTATTCTAGCGGGAGGGCAGATACGCAGTATTTT

abundance: -
j_gene: TRBJ2-7
d_gene: -
v_gene: TRBV5-6
CDR3aa: CASSLEPGDHYEQYF
CDR3nt: TGTGCCAGCAGCTTGGAACCAGGGGATCACTACGAGCAGTACTTC

abundance: -
j_gene: TRBJ2-1
d_gene: -
v_gene: TRBV7-3
CDR3aa: CASSLRGGNLGSSYNEQFF
CDR3nt: TGTGCCAGCAGCTTAAGAGGCGGGAATCTCGGGAGCTCCTACAATGAGCAGTTCTTC

abundance: -
j_gene: TRBJ2-1
d_gene: -
v_gene: TRBV5-6
CDR3aa: CASSFEGMAYNEQFF
CDR3nt: TGTGCCAGCAGCTTTGAGGGAATGGCCTACAATGAGCAGTTCTTC

abundance: -
j_gene: TRBJ2-7
d_gene: TRBD2
v_gene: TRBV4-3
CDR3aa: CASSLNPVRGGITYEQYF
CDR3nt: TGCGCCAGCAGCCTGAACCCGGTCCGGGGAGGGATTACGTACGAGCAGTACTTC

abundance: -
j_gene: TRBJ2-7
d_gene: -
v_gene: TRBV3-1/TRBV3-2
CDR3aa: CASSQDLGVGNEQYF
CDR3nt: TGTGCCAGCAGCCAAGATCTCGGGGTGGGTAACGAGCAGTACTTC

abundance: -
j_gene: TRBJ2-2
d_gene: -
v_gene: TRBV29-1
CDR3aa: CSVEVGGANTGELFF
CDR3nt: TGCAGCGTTGAAGTTGGGGGCGCGAACACCGGGGAGCTGTTTTTT

abundance: -
j_gene: TRBJ2-3
d_gene: TRBD2
v_gene: TRBV3-1/TRBV3-2
CDR3aa: CASSPSWGGRRPDTQYF
CDR3nt: TGTGCCAGCAGCCCCTCGTGGGGCGGGAGGAGGCCAGATACGCAGTATTTT

abundance: -
j_gene: TRBJ2-5
d_gene: -
v_gene: TRBV7-9
CDR3aa: CASRPLGRQETQYF
CDR3nt: TGTGCCAGCAGACCATTGGGGCGGCAAGAGACCCAGTACTTC

abundance: -
j_gene: TRBJ1-6
d_gene: -
v_gene: TRBV30
CDR3aa: CAWSSRGGGPGLPLHF
CDR3nt: TGTGCCTGGAGTTCCAGAGGAGGAGGGCCGGGGTTACCCCTCCACTTT

abundance: -
j_gene: TRBJ2-7
d_gene: TRBD1
v_gene: TRBV2
CDR3aa: CASSRDRGDYEQYF
CDR3nt: TGTGCCAGCAGTAGGGACAGGGGCGACTACGAGCAGTACTTC

abundance: -
j_gene: TRBJ1-5
d_gene: -
v_gene: TRBV5-8
CDR3aa: CASSNRVEQPQHF
CDR3nt: TGTGCCAGCAGCAACAGGGTGGAACAGCCCCAGCATTTT

abundance: once
j_gene: TRBJ2-1
d_gene: -
v_gene: TRBV4-1
CDR3aa: CASSASGVLTYNEQFF
CDR3nt: TGCGCCAGCAGCGCATCAGGGGTCCTTACCTACAATGAGCAGTTCTTC

abundance: -
j_gene: TRBJ1-2
d_gene: TRBD1
v_gene: TRBV5-8
CDR3aa: CASSLLDRGGSGYTF
CDR3nt: TGTGCCAGCAGCCTGCTGGACAGGGGAGGAAGTGGCTACACCTTC

abundance: -
j_gene: TRBJ2-7
d_gene: TRBD2
v_gene: TRBV6-2/TRBV6-3
CDR3aa: CASSYRTSGRYEQYF
CDR3nt: TGTGCCAGCAGTTACCGGACTAGCGGTAGGTACGAGCAGTACTTC

abundance: -
j_gene: TRBJ1-1
d_gene: TRBD1
v_gene: TRBV7-9
CDR3aa: CASSLPTGTGNTEAFF
CDR3nt: TGTGCCAGCAGCTTGCCAACCGGGACAGGGAACACTGAAGCTTTCTTT

abundance: -
j_gene: TRBJ1-1
d_gene: -
v_gene: TRBV28
CDR3aa: CASSLSPGGATEAFF
CDR3nt: TGTGCCAGCAGTTTATCCCCAGGAGGGGCAACTGAAGCTTTCTTT

abundance: -
j_gene: TRBJ1-1
d_gene: TRBD1
v_gene: TRBV7-2
CDR3aa: CASSLVAGQVNTEAFF
CDR3nt: TGTGCCAGCAGCTTAGTTGCGGGACAGGTGAACACTGAAGCTTTCTTT

abundance: -
j_gene: TRBJ2-7
d_gene: TRBD2
v_gene: TRBV9
CDR3aa: CASSSGTSGVYEQYF
CDR3nt: TGTGCCAGCAGCTCGGGGACTAGCGGGGTCTACGAGCAGTACTTC

abundance: -
j_gene: TRBJ1-4
d_gene: TRBD1
v_gene: TRBV30
CDR3aa: CAWSADRGFEKLFF
CDR3nt: TGTGCCTGGAGCGCGGACAGGGGTTTTGAAAAACTGTTTTTT

abundance: -
j_gene: TRBJ2-1
d_gene: -
v_gene: TRBV7-2
CDR3aa: CASSEAVTSYNEQFF
CDR3nt: TGTGCCAGCAGCGAAGCGGTTACCTCCTACAATGAGCAGTTCTTC

abundance: -
j_gene: TRBJ2-7
d_gene: TRBD2
v_gene: TRBV6-6
CDR3aa: CASSYQRDRLEQYF
CDR3nt: TGTGCCAGCAGTTACCAGCGGGACCGCCTCGAGCAGTACTTC